What follows is one T cell receptor (beta chain) and its context. TCRdb independently ran MiXCR on the RT-PCR reads; one entry per CDR3 protein. The table lists about 680,000 distinct CDR3 sequences, 14% of them singletons, with 3% to 4.5% in the top ten. The germline V gene has CDR1 SQVTM and CDR2 ANQGSEA. The CDR3 is 10 residues long. The V gene lost 2 bases and the J gene lost 9 bases, with 7 bases spanning the gap. The clonotype originates from a female donor in good health, serving as a healthy control. The sequencing input was memory CD4+ T cells from blood. This rearrangement joins TRBV29-1 to TRBJ1-2; D uncertain. The DNA for the CDR3 is TGCAGCGTTGAATCCAGAAGCTACACCTTC. Translated, it gives CSVESRSYTF.